These 21 T cell receptor beta chains came from one sample sequenced in a study of cytomegalovirus exposure and HLA in healthy donors. The PCR employed 60 Vbeta primers together with 13 Jbeta primers. Produced via immunoSEQ multiplex PCR; TCRdb's table is partial and in-frame only. This sample yields approximately 70,000 clones, of which around two thirds are seen a single time; over 10% belongs to the top ten. What was sequenced was PBMCs. These TCRs come from a human donor in good health.

V and J are TRBV6-1 and TRBJ2-1; 10 bases map to TRBD1. Germline values: CDR1 MNHNS, CDR2 SASEGT. CDR3 length: 13 amino acids. The V gene end was trimmed by 10 bases and the J gene end by 8 bases; junction bases not matched to a gene: 8. The CDR3 sequence is CANPGQGYYEQFF. The CDR3 DNA sequence: TGTGCCAACCCGGGACAGGGGTACTATGAGCAGTTCTTC.

This rearrangement joins TRBV6-5 to TRBJ1-3; the D gene is possibly TRBD1 (6 bases). V was clipped by 4 bases and J by 4 bases, with 8 bases between them. CDR3 length: 13 residues. Germline V CDR1 and CDR2: MNHEY, SVGAGI. Here the CDR3 reads CASSSTGGNTIYF. CDR3 nucleotide sequence: TGTGCCAGCAGTTCAACAGGGGGAAACACCATATATTTT.

This chain connects TRBV11-3 to TRBJ2-3, with 8 bases that match TRBD2. The CDR3 covers 16 residues. The germline gives CDR1 SGHNT, CDR2 YENEEA. The ends lost 3 bases at V and 2 bases at J; junction bases unmatched: 7. The CDR3 loop reads CASSLAPGLDTDTQYF. The CDR3 region has the DNA TGTGCCAGCAGCTTGGCTCCGGGACTAGACACAGATACGCAGTATTTT.

Here the CDR3 reads CASSLGAGQGITEAFF. CDR3 coding DNA: TGTGCCAGCAGTTTAGGTGCAGGACAGGGGATAACTGAAGCTTTCTTT. The chain employs TRBV27 and TRBJ1-1; 9 bases agree with TRBD1. Germline values: CDR1 MNHEY, CDR2 SMNVEV (reference sequence). This CDR3 is built from 16 residues. Trimming removed 2 bases from V and 5 bases from J; junction bases left unmatched: 9.

This clone was counted a few times. The chain uses TRBV30 and TRBJ2-5, with 8 bases aligning to TRBD2. The CDR3 covers 15 residues. Germline V gives CDR1 GTSNPN, CDR2 SVGIG (reference sequence). V shed 1 base, J shed 5 bases, and the junction held 9 bases outside the gene matches. In DNA, the CDR3 is TGTGCCTGGAGTGCCGGGACTAGGAAAAGCGAGACCCAGTACTTC. It translates to CAWSAGTRKSETQYF.

The chain couples TRBV7-3 to TRBJ2-7, with D tentatively TRBD2 (6 bases). CDR1 is SGHTA, CDR2 FQGTGA, per germline. The CDR3 has 13 residues. V was trimmed by 5 bases and J by 7 bases, leaving 15 bases between them. Written as DNA, the CDR3 is TGTGCCAGCAGCCGGACTATCCTAGGGGAGCAGTACTTC. Translation gives CASSRTILGEQYF.

This clone showed up just a few times. The chain couples TRBV30 to TRBJ2-7; 13 bases fit TRBD2. The junction had 5 bases not matched to a gene; V was cut back by 3 bases and J by 3 bases. The CDR3 runs 15 residues. CDR1 GTSNPN and CDR2 SVGIG come from the germline V gene (reference sequence). CDR3 sequence: CAWRRTSGSHYEQYF. The CDR3 coding sequence is TGTGCCTGGAGAAGGACTAGCGGGAGTCACTACGAGCAGTACTTC. Using reference TRBV30 and TRBJ2-7 for the parts outside the CDR3, the full variable domain is SQTIHQWPATLVQPVGSPLSLECTVEGTSNPNLYWYRQAAGRGLQLLFYSVGIGQISSEVPQNLSASRPQDRQFILSSKKLLLSDSGFYLCAWRRTSGSHYEQYFGPGTRLTVT.

This clone has more than one count but fewer than ten. The chain employs TRBV4-1 and TRBJ2-3; D possibly corresponds to TRBD1 (5 bases). The length of the CDR3 is 15 residues. Germline V gives CDR1 MGHRA, CDR2 YSYEKL. The V end lost 2 bases, the J end lost 4 bases, and 13 bases lay between the germline ends. Here the CDR3 reads CASSQQVVGPDTQYF. In nucleotides, the CDR3 is TGCGCCAGCAGCCAACAAGTAGTGGGGCCAGATACGCAGTATTTT.

J is TRBJ1-4 and V is TRBV5-8; D gene uncertain. CDR3 length: 12 residues. V lost 0 bases and J lost 11, with 8 bases in between. Germline V gene sequence: CDR1 SGHTS, CDR2 YDEGEE. The DNA for the CDR3 is TGTGCCAGCAGCTTGGCCCTCGGTAAACTGTTTTTT. It encodes CASSLALGKLFF.

A few counts support this clone. This rearrangement joins TRBV7-2 to TRBJ2-2; D uncertain. Germline V CDR1 and CDR2: SGHTA, FQGNSA. The CDR3 is made up of 14 amino acids. Deletions cut 2 bases from V and 6 bases from J, with 10 bases between. CDR3: CASSLRRDPGELFF. The CDR3 region has the DNA TGTGCCAGCAGCTTACGTCGAGATCCCGGGGAGCTGTTTTTT.

This chain joins TRBV30 and TRBJ2-1, with a possible D match to TRBD2 (6 bases). The germline gives CDR1 GTSNPN, CDR2 SVGIG (reference sequence). V shed 1 base and J shed 9 bases, with 10 bases lying between them. The CDR3 length is 12 residues. The CDR3 nucleotides read TGTGCCTGGAGTGAGAGGCGGGGTGAGCAGTTCTTC. Amino acids: CAWSERRGEQFF.

This clone was picked up one time. V and J are TRBV30 and TRBJ2-3, with D maybe TRBD2 (6 bases). CDR1 GTSNPN and CDR2 SVGIG come from the germline V gene (reference sequence). CDR3 length equals 13 residues. V was pared by 3 bases and J by 3 bases, with 10 bases between. The CDR3 spells CAWSGRRTDTQYF. DNA of the CDR3: TGTGCCTGGAGCGGGAGAAGAACAGATACGCAGTATTTT.

This clone counts as medium-sized (0.01 to 0.1%). V and J are TRBV6-1 and TRBJ1-1; D might be TRBD1 (6 bases). Trimming removed 2 bases at V and 4 bases at J, with 14 bases between. This CDR3 is 15 amino acids long. Germline V gives CDR1 MNHNS, CDR2 SASEGT. The CDR3 is CASSELHGGVTEAFF. In DNA form, the CDR3 reads TGTGCCAGCAGTGAACTACATGGGGGCGTCACTGAAGCTTTCTTT.

The rearrangement joins TRBV6-5 to TRBJ1-2, with 8 nucleotides matching TRBD1. Per the germline V gene, CDR1 is MNHEY and CDR2 is SVGAGI. The CDR3 is 13 residues long. The J segment lost 3 bases and the V segment lost 5 bases, leaving 2 bases of the junction unmatched. The chain's CDR3 is CASSTGGDYGYTF. Here the CDR3 DNA reads TGTGCCAGCAGTACAGGGGGGGACTATGGCTACACCTTC.

In its sample, this clone was seen once. The V and J genes are TRBV27 and TRBJ1-1, with D possibly being TRBD1 (6 bases). Germline CDR1 MNHEY, CDR2 SMNVEV (reference sequence). The V end lost 5 bases, the J end lost 1 base, and 14 bases lay between the germline ends. This CDR3 comprises 15 residues. CDR3 bases: TGTGCCAGCAGTCCCTCACCCAGGGGGAACACTGAAGCTTTCTTT. It translates to CASSPSPRGNTEAFF.

The chain employs TRBV10-3 and TRBJ2-3, with no clear D. CDR1 ENHRY and CDR2 SYGVKD come from the germline V gene. The CDR3 has 13 residues. Trimming removed 2 bases at V and 4 bases at J, with 7 bases between. The CDR3 DNA follows: TGTGCCATCAGTGAGACAGCACCAGATACGCAGTATTTT. This gives the protein CAISETAPDTQYF.

This rearrangement joins TRBV5-4 to TRBJ1-2, with D perhaps TRBD1 (6 bases). CDR3 length: 12 amino acids. V lost 4 bases and J 5 bases, leaving 9 bases between the germline ends. CDR1 is SGHNT and CDR2 is YYREEE in the germline V gene (reference sequence). The CDR3: CASSPTGYGYTF. The DNA of the CDR3 is TGTGCCAGCAGCCCTACAGGGTATGGCTACACCTTC.

V usage is TRBV2 and J usage is TRBJ2-3; TRBD2 agrees at 7 bases. Germline V gene data show CDR1 as SNHLY and CDR2 as FYNNEI. J was trimmed by 4 bases and V by 8 bases; bases with no gene match: 12. This CDR3 is built from 15 residues. CDR3 sequence: CASVKGGRRADTQYF. Here the CDR3 DNA reads TGTGCCAGCGTTAAGGGCGGGAGAAGGGCAGATACGCAGTATTTT.

This clone was picked up a small number of times. The chain has TRBV6-6 and TRBJ2-7; maybe TRBD1 (5 bases). Trimming shortened V by 6 bases and J by 0 bases, and 18 bases separated the two germline ends. This CDR3 is 16 amino acids long. From germline, CDR1 is MNHNY and CDR2 SVGAGI (reference sequence). The DNA of the CDR3 is TGTGCCAGCAGACTGGACACATGGCCGAGCTCCTACGAGCAGTACTTC. The encoded protein is CASRLDTWPSSYEQYF.

This chain connects TRBV6-5 to TRBJ2-7, with 9 bases matching TRBD1. The CDR3 covers 15 residues. Looked up from germline, CDR1 is MNHEY and CDR2 is SVGAGI. The junction had 12 bases not matched to a gene; V was cut back by 5 bases and J by 7 bases. The CDR3 reads CASSPNHRGRWEQYF. CDR3 in DNA: TGTGCCAGCAGTCCTAATCACAGGGGGCGCTGGGAGCAGTACTTC.

V is TRBV30 and J is TRBJ1-1, with no clear D. Trimming stripped 1 base from V and 1 base from J, with 7 bases between. The germline gives CDR1 GTSNPN, CDR2 SVGIG (reference sequence). The CDR3 spans 13 residues. The CDR3 nucleotides read TGTGCCTGGAGTGCCCTGTCGAACACTGAAGCTTTCTTT. The encoded protein is CAWSALSNTEAFF.